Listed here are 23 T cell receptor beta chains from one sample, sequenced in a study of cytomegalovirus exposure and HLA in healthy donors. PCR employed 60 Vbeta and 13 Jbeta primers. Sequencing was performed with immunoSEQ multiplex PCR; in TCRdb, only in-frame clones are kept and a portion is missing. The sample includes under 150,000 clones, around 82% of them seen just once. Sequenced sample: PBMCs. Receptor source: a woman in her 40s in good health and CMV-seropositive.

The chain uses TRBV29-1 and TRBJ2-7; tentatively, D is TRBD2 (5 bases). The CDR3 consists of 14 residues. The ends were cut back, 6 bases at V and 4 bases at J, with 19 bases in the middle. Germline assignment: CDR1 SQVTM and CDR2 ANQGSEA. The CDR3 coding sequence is TGCAGCGTGCCCATCTCGGGATCACTTTACGAGCAGTACTTC. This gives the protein CSVPISGSLYEQYF.

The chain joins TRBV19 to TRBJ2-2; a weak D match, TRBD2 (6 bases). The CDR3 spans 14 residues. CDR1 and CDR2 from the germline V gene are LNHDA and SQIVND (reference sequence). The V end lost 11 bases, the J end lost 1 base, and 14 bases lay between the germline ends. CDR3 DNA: TGTGCCTCACGCGGGCGGGGGAACACCGGGGAGCTGTTTTTT. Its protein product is CASRGRGNTGELFF.

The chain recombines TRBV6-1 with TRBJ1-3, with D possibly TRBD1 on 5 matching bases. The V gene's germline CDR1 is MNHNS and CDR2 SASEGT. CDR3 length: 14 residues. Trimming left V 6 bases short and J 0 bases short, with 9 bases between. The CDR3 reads CASSSGNSGNTIYF. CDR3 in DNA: TGTGCCAGCAGCTCAGGGAACTCTGGAAACACCATATATTTT.

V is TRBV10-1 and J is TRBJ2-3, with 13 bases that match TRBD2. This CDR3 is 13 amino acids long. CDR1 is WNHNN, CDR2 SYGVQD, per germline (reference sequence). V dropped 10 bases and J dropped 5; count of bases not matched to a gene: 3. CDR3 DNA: TGCGCCACCGGACTAGCGGGAGAAGATACGCAGTATTTT. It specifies CATGLAGEDTQYF.

Here the CDR3 DNA reads TGTGCCAGCAGCTTGGACAGTACCTACGAGCAGTACTTC. Protein: CASSLDSTYEQYF. The chain has TRBV7-2 and TRBJ2-7, with D maybe TRBD1 (6 bases). V was cut by 3 bases and J by 2 bases, with 8 bases left in between. This CDR3 is 13 amino acids long. CDR1 and CDR2 (germline): SGHTA, FQGNSA.

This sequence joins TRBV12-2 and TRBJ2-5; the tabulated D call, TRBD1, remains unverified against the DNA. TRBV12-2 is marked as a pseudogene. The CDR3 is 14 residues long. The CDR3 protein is CASRLDRYQETQYF. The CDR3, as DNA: TGTGCAAGTCGCTTAGACAGGTACCAAGAGACCCAGTACTTC.

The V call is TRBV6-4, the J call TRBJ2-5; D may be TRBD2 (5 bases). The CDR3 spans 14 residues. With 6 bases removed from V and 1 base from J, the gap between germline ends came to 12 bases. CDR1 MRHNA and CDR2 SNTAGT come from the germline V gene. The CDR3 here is CASSAGLPQETQYF. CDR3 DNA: TGTGCCAGCAGCGCTGGACTCCCCCAAGAGACCCAGTACTTC.

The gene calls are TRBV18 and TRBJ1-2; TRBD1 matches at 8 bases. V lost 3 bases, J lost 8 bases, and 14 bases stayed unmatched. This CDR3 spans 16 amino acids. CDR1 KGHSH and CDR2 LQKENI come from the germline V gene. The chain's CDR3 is CASSPLGHGQGKGYTF. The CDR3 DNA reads TGTGCCAGCTCACCCCTGGGGCATGGACAGGGAAAAGGCTACACCTTC.

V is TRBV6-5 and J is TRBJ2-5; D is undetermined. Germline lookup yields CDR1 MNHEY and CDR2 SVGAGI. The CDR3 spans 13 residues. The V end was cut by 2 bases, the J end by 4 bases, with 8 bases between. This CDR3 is CASSYGPRETQYF. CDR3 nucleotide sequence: TGTGCCAGCAGTTACGGGCCTCGAGAGACCCAGTACTTC.

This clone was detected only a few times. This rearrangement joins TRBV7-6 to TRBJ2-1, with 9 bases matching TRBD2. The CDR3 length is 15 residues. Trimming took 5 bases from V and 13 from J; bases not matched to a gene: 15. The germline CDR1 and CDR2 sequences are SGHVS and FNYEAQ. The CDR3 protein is CASSAGTSKSRGQFF. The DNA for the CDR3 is TGTGCCAGCAGCGCCGGGACTAGCAAAAGTCGAGGACAGTTCTTC.

CDR3 sequence (DNA): TGTGCCAGCAGCCCTGGCGGGACTAGCGGGATTTACGAGCAGTACTTC. This sequence encodes CASSPGGTSGIYEQYF. The chain uses TRBV5-4 and TRBJ2-7; 13 nucleotides line up with TRBD2. The junction had 8 bases not matched to a gene; V was cut back by 4 bases and J by 4 bases. Germline V lookup: CDR1 SGHNT, CDR2 YYREEE (reference sequence). The CDR3 spans 16 residues.

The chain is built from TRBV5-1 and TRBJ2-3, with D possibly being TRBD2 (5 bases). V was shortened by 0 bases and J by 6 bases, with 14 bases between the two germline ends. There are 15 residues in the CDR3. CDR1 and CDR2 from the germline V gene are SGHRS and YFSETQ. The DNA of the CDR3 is TGCGCCAGCAGCTTGGCTAGCTCTCGAGCGGATACGCAGTATTTT. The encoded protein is CASSLASSRADTQYF. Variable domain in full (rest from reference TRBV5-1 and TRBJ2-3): KAGVTQTPRYLIKTRGQQVTLSCSPISGHRSVSWYQQTPGQGLQFLFEYFSETQRNKGNFPGRFSGRQFSNSRSEMNVSTLELGDSALYLCASSLASSRADTQYFGPGTRLTVL.

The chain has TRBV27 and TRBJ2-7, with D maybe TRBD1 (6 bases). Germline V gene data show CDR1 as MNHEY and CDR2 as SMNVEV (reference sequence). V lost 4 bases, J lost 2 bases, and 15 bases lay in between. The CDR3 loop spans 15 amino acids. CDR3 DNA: TGTGCCAGCAGTTCGCCTGCCGGGACAACCTACGAGCAGTACTTC. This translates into CASSSPAGTTYEQYF.

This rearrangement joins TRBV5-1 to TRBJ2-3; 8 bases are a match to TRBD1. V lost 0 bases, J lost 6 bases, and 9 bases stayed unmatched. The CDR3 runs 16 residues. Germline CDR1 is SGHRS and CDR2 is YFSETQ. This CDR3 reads CASSLGAGGSGDTQYF. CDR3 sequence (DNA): TGCGCCAGCAGCTTGGGGGCAGGGGGCTCAGGGGATACGCAGTATTTT.

The DNA for the CDR3 is TGTGCCAGCAGCCCGTCGGGACTAGCGGGTGAGCAGTTCTTC. Translating it yields CASSPSGLAGEQFF. The J gene is TRBJ2-1, the V gene TRBV7-3; 12 bases are a match to TRBD2. The CDR3 is made up of 14 amino acids. The V gene's germline CDR1 is SGHTA and CDR2 FQGTGA. After removal of 5 bases from V and 9 bases from J, the junction contained 5 bases not matched to a gene.

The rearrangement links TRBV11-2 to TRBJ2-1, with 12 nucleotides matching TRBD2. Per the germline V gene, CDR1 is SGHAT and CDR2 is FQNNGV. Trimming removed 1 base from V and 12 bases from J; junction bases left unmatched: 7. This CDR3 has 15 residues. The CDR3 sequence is CASSLGASGRATQFF. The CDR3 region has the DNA TGTGCCAGCAGCTTAGGGGCTAGCGGGAGGGCCACGCAGTTCTTC.

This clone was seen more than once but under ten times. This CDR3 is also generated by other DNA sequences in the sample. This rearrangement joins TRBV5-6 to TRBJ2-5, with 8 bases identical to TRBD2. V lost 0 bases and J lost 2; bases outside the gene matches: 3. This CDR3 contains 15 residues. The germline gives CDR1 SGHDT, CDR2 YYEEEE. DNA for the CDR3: TGTGCCAGCAGCTTGGGTTTAGCGGGGCAAGAGACCCAGTACTTC. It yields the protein CASSLGLAGQETQYF.

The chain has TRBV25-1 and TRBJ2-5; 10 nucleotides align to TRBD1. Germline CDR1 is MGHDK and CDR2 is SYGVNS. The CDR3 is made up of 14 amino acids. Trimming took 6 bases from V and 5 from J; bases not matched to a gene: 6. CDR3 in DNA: TGTGCCAGCAGAAGACAGGGGGCAAGGGAGACCCAGTACTTC. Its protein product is CASRRQGARETQYF.

CDR3 bases: TGTGCCAGCAGTTACCGAGTCAACACTGAAGCTTTCTTT. It specifies CASSYRVNTEAFF. The rearrangement uses TRBV6-6 and TRBJ1-1; D gene ambiguous. Germline V gene lookup returns CDR1 MNHNY and CDR2 SVGAGI (reference sequence). Deletions cut 2 bases from V and 2 bases from J, with 6 bases between. This CDR3 comprises 13 residues.

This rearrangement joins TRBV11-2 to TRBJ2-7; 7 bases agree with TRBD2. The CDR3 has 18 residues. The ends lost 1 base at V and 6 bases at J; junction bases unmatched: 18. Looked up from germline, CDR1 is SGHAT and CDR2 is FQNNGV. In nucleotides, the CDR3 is TGTGCCAGCAGCTTAGTGGTAATCGGTGTGGCGGGAGCCCCCGAGCAGTACTTC. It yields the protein CASSLVVIGVAGAPEQYF.

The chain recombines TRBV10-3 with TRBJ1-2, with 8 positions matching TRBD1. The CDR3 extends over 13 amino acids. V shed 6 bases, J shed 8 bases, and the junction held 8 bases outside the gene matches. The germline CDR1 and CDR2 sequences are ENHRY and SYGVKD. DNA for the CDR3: TGTGCCATCAGCCTCGGACAGGGACAAGGCTACACCTTC. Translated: CAISLGQGQGYTF.

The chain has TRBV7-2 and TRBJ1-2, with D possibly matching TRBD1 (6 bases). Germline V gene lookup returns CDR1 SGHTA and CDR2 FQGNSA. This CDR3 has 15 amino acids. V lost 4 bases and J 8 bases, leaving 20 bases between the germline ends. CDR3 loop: CASSSRRRGGEGYTF. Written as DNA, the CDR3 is TGTGCCAGCAGCTCCAGGAGACGGGGGGGCGAAGGCTACACCTTC.

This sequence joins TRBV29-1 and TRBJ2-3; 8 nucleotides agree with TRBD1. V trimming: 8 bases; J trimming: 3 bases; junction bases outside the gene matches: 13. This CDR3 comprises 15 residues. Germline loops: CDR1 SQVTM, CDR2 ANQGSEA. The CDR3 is CSLRQGAFYTDTQYF. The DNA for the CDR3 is TGCAGCCTGCGTCAGGGGGCCTTTTATACAGATACGCAGTATTTT.